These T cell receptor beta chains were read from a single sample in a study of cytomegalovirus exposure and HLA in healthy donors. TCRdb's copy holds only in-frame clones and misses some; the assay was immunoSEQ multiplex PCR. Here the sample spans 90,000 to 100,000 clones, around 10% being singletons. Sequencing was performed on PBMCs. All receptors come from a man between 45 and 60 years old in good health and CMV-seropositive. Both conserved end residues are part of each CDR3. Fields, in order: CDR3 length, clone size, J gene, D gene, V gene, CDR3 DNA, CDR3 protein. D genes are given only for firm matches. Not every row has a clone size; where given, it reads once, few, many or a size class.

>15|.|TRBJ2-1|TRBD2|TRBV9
TGTGCCAGCAGCGACGGACTAGCGGGGTACAATGAGCAGTTCTTC
CASSDGLAGYNEQFF
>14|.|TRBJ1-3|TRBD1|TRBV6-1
TGTGCCAGCAGCCTCGGACAGGGGGGAAACACCATATATTTT
CASSLGQGGNTIYF
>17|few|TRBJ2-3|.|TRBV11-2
TGTGCCAGCAGCTTAGATCTGGCAGGGCACCGCACAGATACGCAGTATTTT
CASSLDLAGHRTDTQYF
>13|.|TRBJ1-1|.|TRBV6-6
TGTGCCAGCATCCGGTCAGGCTTCACTGAAGCTTTCTTT
CASIRSGFTEAFF
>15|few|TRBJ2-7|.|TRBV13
TGTGCCAGCAGCTCTCTCTCGACAGGAACCTACGAGCAGTACTTC
CASSSLSTGTYEQYF
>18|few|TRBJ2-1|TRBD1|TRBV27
TGTGCCAGCAGTCCAACCCGCGTGACAGGGGGCGCGGGTAATGAGCAGTTCTTC
CASSPTRVTGGAGNEQFF
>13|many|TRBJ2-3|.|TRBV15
TGTGCCACCACAGGGGTTAACACAGATACGCAGTATTTT
CATTGVNTDTQYF
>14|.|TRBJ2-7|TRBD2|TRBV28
TGTGCCAGCAGTCGGCTAGCGGGAGCTTACGAGCAGTACTTC
CASSRLAGAYEQYF
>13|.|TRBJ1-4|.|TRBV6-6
TGTGCCAGCAGTCCCCGCTACAATGAAAAACTGTTTTTT
CASSPRYNEKLFF
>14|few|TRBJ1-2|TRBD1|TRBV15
TGTGCCACCAGCACCGGGACAGGGATCTATGGCTACACCTTC
CATSTGTGIYGYTF
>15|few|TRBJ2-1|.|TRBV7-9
TGTGCCAGCAGCTTAGGGAGTCGCATGGGCCCGGGACAAATCTTC
CASSLGSRMGPGQIF
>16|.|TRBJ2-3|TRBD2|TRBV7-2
TGTGCCAGCAGCACGGGACTAGCGGGGTACACAGATACGCAGTATTTT
CASSTGLAGYTDTQYF
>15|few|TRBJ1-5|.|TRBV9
TGTGCCAGCAGCGTAGACGGTTTCAGCAATCAGCCCCAGCATTTT
CASSVDGFSNQPQHF
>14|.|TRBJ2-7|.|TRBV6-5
TGTGCCAGCAGAGGACTGACCCAACCCTACGAGCAGTACTTC
CASRGLTQPYEQYF
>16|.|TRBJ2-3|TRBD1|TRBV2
TGTGCCAGCAGCCCTACCACAGGGGGCACCACAGATACGCAGTATTTT
CASSPTTGGTTDTQYF
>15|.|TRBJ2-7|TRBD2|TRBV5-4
TGTGCCAGCACCATCGATGTTAGCGGGATATACGAGCAGTACTTC
CASTIDVSGIYEQYF
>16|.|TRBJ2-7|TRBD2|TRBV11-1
TGTGCCAGCAGCTCTGGGGGACTAGCGGGAGAGACCGGGCAGTACTTC
CASSSGGLAGETGQYF
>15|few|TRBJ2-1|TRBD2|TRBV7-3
TGTGCCAGCAGCTTACCGGGACTAGCGGGAGCTGAGCAGTTCTTC
CASSLPGLAGAEQFF
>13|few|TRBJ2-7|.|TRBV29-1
TGCAGCGTTCGACGTGGGGACATTGGGGAGCAGTACTTC
CSVRRGDIGEQYF
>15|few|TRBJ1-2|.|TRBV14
TGTGCCAGCAGCCAAGATCCAATGGCGGAGGATGGCTACACCTTC
CASSQDPMAEDGYTF
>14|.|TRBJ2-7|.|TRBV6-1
TGTGCCAGCAGTTTTACAGCATTTTCCTACGAGCAGTACTTC
CASSFTAFSYEQYF
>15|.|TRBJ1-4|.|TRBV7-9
TGTGCCAGCAGCTTACAGGGGCGGACTAGTGAAAAACTGTTTTTT
CASSLQGRTSEKLFF